What follows is one TCR beta chain and its context. Its antigen remains unidentified. This sample was included in a study of T cell repertoires in cytomegalovirus infection. Overall study: Alongside well-studied HLA-B-restricted CMV epitopes, recently identified HLA-C-restricted CMV epitopes were also used. In public TCR beta signatures, there were indications of both CMV infection and matching HLA type.

TCRdb passed the reads through MiXCR, listing each CDR3 protein once. The sample carries some 130,000 distinct CDR3 sequences, roughly 32% recorded once. Germline CDR1 SGHNT, CDR2 YYREEE (reference sequence). Trimming at V came to 2 bases and at J to 6 bases, leaving 5 bases not matched to a gene. The length of the CDR3 is 15 residues. This specimen consisted of CD8+ T cells from cultured PBMCs, obtained from culture after CMV antigen stimulation. This rearrangement joins TRBV5-4 to TRBJ2-2; 9 nucleotides align to TRBD2. This sequence originates from a human donor in good health (CMV status not recorded). Some clones in this sample may be carry-over from other donors' samples. CDR3 residues: CASSLGAGGAGELFF. CDR3 in DNA: TGTGCCAGCAGCTTAGGAGCGGGGGGCGCCGGGGAGCTGTTTTTT.